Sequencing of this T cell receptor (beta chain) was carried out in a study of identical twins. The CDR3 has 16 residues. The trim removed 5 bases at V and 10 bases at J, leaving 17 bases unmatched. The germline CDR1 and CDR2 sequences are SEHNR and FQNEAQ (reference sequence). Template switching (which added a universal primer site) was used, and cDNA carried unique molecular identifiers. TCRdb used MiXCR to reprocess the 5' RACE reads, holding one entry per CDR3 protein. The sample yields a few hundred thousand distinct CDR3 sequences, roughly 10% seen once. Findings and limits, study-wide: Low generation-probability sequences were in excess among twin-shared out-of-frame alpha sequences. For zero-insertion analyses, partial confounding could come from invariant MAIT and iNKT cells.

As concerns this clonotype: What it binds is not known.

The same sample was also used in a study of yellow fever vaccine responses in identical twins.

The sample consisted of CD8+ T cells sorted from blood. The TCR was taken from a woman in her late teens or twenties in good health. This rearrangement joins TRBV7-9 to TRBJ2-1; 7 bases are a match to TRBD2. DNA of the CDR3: TGTGCCAGCAGCACCCTGTTTGGGGAGGGCCAACGCGAGCAGTTCTTC. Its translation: CASSTLFGEGQREQFF.